These T cell receptor beta chains were read from a single sample in a study of T-cell reconstitution after alpha-beta-depleted transplantation in children. TCRdb independently ran MiXCR on the PCR reads; one entry per CDR3 protein. The table has more than 200,000 distinct CDR3 sequences, 9.7% seen once; the top ten hold about 4.9%. Source: PBMCs from the stem cell graft donor, taken from the stem cell graft. These receptors were taken from a human donor who donated a stem cell graft to a child with SCID. Each CDR3 is given with its conserved first and last residue. Each record gives: D gene, clone size, J gene, CDR3 length, V gene, CDR3 protein, CDR3 DNA. D genes are given only for firm matches. Not all rows give a size; the values are once, few, many and, for expanded clones, a class.

>-|many|TRBJ2-2|22|TRBV4-2
CASSPISSQYPDPLPNTGELFF
TGTGCCAGCAGCCCTATATCCTCCCAATATCCCGACCCTCTCCCGAACACCGGGGAGCTGTTTTTT
>-|many|TRBJ1-1|11|TRBV5-1
CASTLGTEAFF
TGCGCCAGCACTCTGGGGACTGAAGCTTTCTTT
>TRBD1|many|TRBJ1-2|14|TRBV5-1
CASSAAGTGNGYTF
TGCGCCAGCTCCGCCGCCGGGACAGGGAATGGCTACACCTTC
>-|many|TRBJ2-1|16|TRBV28
CASIPRLAQGDNEQFF
TGTGCCAGCATCCCCCGACTTGCCCAGGGAGACAATGAGCAGTTCTTC
>TRBD2|many|TRBJ2-1|17|TRBV5-6
CASSLASGGLSYNEQFF
TGTGCCAGCAGCTTGGCTAGCGGGGGGTTATCCTACAATGAGCAGTTCTTC
>-|-|TRBJ2-1|14|TRBV12-3/TRBV12-4
CAGRANELYNEQFF
TGTGCCGGTAGAGCGAACGAACTTTACAATGAGCAGTTCTTC
>-|many|TRBJ1-2|16|TRBV5-1
CASSLARGIHNYGYTF
TGCGCCAGCAGCCTGGCGCGGGGGATTCATAACTATGGCTACACCTTC
>-|many|TRBJ2-4|14|TRBV12-3/TRBV12-4
CASTPGGVRNIQYF
TGTGCCAGCACCCCCGGCGGGGTCAGGAACATTCAGTACTTC
>TRBD2|-|TRBJ2-3|16|TRBV6-4
CASSVTSGGLADTQYF
TGTGCCAGCAGTGTGACTAGCGGGGGTTTGGCAGATACGCAGTATTTT
>TRBD2|many|TRBJ2-7|15|TRBV20-1
CSAPTSGGFTYEQYF
TGCAGTGCACCAACTAGCGGGGGTTTCACCTACGAGCAGTACTTC
>TRBD1|many|TRBJ1-5|16|TRBV5-6
CASSLGGTASNQPQHF
TGTGCCAGCAGCTTGGGCGGGACAGCTTCAAATCAGCCCCAGCATTTT